This entry describes one T cell receptor beta chain. What it binds is unknown. With V trimmed by 5 bases and J by 1 base, 8 bases remained unmatched. The CDR3 length is 16 residues. This specimen comes from a study of blood T cells in healthy people across ages. A J-beta primer mix and a sample-barcoded 5' primer were used in a second PCR of roughly 7 to 12 cycles. TCRdb independently ran MiXCR on the 5' RACE reads; one entry per CDR3 protein. The table includes 1.2 million to 1.5 million distinct CDR3 sequences, roughly 40% detected once. Broader study findings: TCR beta diversity tracked closely with naive T cell percentage.

The TCR comes from a woman aged 18-29 years in good health. Sequencing was carried out using blood. The rearrangement uses TRBV12-3 or TRBV12-4 and TRBJ2-3, with 8 bases fitting TRBD2. Here the CDR3 reads CASSDFGSGGTDTQYF. CDR3 in DNA: TGTGCCAGCAGTGACTTTGGTAGCGGGGGCACAGATACGCAGTATTTT.